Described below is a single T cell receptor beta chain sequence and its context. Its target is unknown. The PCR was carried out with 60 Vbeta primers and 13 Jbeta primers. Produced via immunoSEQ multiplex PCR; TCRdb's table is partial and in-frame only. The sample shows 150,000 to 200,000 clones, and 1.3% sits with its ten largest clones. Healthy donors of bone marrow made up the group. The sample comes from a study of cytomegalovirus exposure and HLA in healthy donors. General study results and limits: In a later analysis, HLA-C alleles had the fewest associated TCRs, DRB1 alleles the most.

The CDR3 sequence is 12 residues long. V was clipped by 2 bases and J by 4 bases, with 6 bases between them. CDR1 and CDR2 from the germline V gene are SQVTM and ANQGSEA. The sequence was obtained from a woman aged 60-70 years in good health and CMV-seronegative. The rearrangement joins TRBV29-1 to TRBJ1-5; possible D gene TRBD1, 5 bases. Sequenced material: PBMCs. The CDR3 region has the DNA TGCAGCGTTGAACAGGGTAATCAGCCCCAGCATTTT. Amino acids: CSVEQGNQPQHF.